This T cell receptor (beta chain) originates from a study of pediatric ulcerative colitis. CDR3 size: 14 residues. The junction had 4 bases not matched to a gene; V was cut back by 5 bases and J by 6 bases. Germline loops: CDR1 SGHNT, CDR2 YENEEA. Samples were sequenced at Survey level, maximum 500,000 reads. Profiled with immunoSEQ multiplex PCR; TCRdb holds only in-frame clones, not every one. The data contain tens of thousands of clones, 71% of them singletons. During colonoscopy, one to two rectal pinch biopsies were collected. Ulcerative colitis patients received no immunosuppressive medication before the diagnostic colonoscopy. Notes on the study in general: Blood-rectal clonal overlap within each person was significantly higher in ulcerative colitis patients than controls.

A remark on this clone: Its antigen is as yet unknown.

V and J are TRBV11-3 and TRBJ2-1; 10 bases match TRBD2. The sequencing input was gut tissue. The sequence was obtained from a boy aged 5-17 years with severe ulcerative colitis. Written as DNA, the CDR3 is TGTGCCAGCAGCGGAGCGGGGGGGGTCAATGAGCAGTTCTTC. Amino acids: CASSGAGGVNEQFF.